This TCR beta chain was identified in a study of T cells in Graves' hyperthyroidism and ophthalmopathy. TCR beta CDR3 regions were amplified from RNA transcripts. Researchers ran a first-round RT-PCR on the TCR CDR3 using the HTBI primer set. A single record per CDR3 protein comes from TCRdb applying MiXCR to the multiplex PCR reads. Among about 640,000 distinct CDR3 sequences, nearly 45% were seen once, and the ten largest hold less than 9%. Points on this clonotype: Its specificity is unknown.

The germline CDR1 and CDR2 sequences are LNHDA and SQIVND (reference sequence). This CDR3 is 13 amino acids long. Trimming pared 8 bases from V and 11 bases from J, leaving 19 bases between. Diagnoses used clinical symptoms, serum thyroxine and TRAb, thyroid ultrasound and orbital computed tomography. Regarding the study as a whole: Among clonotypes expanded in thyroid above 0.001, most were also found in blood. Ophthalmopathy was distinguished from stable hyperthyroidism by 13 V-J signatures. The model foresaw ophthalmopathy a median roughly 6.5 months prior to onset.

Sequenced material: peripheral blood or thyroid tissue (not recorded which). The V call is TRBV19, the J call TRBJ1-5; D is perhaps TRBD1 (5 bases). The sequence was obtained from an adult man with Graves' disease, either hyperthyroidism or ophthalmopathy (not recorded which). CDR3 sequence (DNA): TGTGCCAGTCGGAAGGCAGGACAAGAGACCCAGCATTTT. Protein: CASRKAGQETQHF.